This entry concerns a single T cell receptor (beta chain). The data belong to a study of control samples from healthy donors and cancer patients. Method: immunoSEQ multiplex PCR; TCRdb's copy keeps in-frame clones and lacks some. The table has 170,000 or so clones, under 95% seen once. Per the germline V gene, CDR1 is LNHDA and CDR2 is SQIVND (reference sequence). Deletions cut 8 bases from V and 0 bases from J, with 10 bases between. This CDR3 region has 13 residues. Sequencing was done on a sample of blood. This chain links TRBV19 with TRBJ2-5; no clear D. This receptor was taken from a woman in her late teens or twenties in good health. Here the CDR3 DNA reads TGTGCCAGTGCGAGACGGTACCAAGAGACCCAGTACTTC. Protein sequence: CASARRYQETQYF.